This T cell receptor (beta chain) is from a study of identical twins. The CDR3 covers 14 residues. CDR1 is SGHVS, CDR2 FQNEAQ, per germline. Trimming stripped 5 bases from V and 6 bases from J, with 14 bases between. In regard to this clonotype: The antigen remains undetermined.

Study outcomes and limitations: Findings came from cross-sectional statistics, without long-term follow-up of donors.

TCRdb reprocessed the 5' RACE reads with MiXCR, giving one entry per CDR3 protein. The sample includes roughly 1.6 million distinct CDR3 sequences, 25% to 35% of them seen just once. This receptor was obtained from a newborn girl in good health. The sequencing sample was made of cord blood. This sequence joins TRBV7-8 and TRBJ1-5; TRBD1 might be the D (5 bases). The CDR3 reads CASSQGPGLQPQHF. As DNA, the CDR3 is TGTGCCAGCAGCCAAGGTCCGGGGCTTCAGCCCCAGCATTTT.